The rows below give T cell receptor beta chains drawn from one sample of a study of CD8+CD57+ T cells in acquired aplastic anemia. TCRdb itself ran the reads through MiXCR, one entry per CDR3 protein. The data show about 160,000 distinct CDR3 sequences, with approximately 40% seen just once and around 0.96% held by the top ten. What was sequenced was sorted CD4+, CD8+, or CD8+CD57+ T cells (not recorded which) from PBMCs. The receptor source for this set is a human donor in good health. Each CDR3 is given without its conserved first and last residue.

v_gene | CDR3aa
TRBV7-9 | ASSSPGGAGELF
TRBV7-2 | ASSWTERSPLH
TRBV18 | ASSPGTRGTEAF
TRBV5-4 | ASSLDGGGFYEQY
TRBV9 | ASSAFASGANVLT
TRBV11-3 | ASSGGGNSPLH
TRBV29-1 | SVSEGARSGNTIY
TRBV7-8 | ASSLGLADTDTQY
TRBV12-5 | ASGTGTRLDEKLF
TRBV10-3 | AISEETVYSNQPQH
TRBV28 | ASSDPLDTQY
TRBV7-2 | ASSPHTDTQY
TRBV9 | ASSAPGTPYVMY
TRBV19 | ASTNRGGYT
TRBV7-9 | ASSSTDGNYEQY
TRBV29-1 | SVVLSRETQY
TRBV20-1 | SASYGNTDTQY
TRBV3-1 | ASSQRGSYEQY
TRBV4-1 | ASSQEGERLLAGGSGELF
TRBV7-3 | ASSMDGSYEQY
TRBV25-1 | ASSEGHSMNTEAF